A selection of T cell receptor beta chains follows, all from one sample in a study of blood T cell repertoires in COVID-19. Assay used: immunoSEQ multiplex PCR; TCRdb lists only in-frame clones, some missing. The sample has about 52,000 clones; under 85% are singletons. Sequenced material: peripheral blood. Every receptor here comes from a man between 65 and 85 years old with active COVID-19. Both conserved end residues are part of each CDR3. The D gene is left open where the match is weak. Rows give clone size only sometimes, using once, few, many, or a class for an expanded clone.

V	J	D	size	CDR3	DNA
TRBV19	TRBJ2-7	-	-	CASSRDTYEQYF	TGTGCCAGTAGTCGAGACACCTACGAGCAGTACTTC
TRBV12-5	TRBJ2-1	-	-	CASGSTTGTSEFF	TGTGCTAGTGGTTCGACCACCGGGACTTCGGAGTTCTTC
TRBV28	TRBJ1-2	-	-	CASSNTVPNYGYTF	TGTGCCAGCAGTAATACAGTTCCTAACTATGGCTACACCTTC
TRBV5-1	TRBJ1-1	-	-	CASSLAGITEAFF	TGCGCCAGCAGCTTGGCCGGGATCACTGAAGCTTTCTTT
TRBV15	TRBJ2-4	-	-	CATSRSRALAKNIQYF	TGTGCCACCAGCAGATCCCGAGCCCTAGCCAAAAACATTCAGTACTTC
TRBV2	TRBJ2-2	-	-	CASGLETGELFF	TGTGCCAGTGGCCTGGAGACCGGGGAGCTGTTTTTT
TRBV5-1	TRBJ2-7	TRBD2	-	CASSEGLAGVEQYF	TGCGCCAGCAGCGAAGGACTAGCGGGGGTTGAGCAGTACTTC
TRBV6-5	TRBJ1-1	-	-	CASTPWGDTEAFF	TGTGCCAGCACCCCGTGGGGAGACACTGAAGCTTTCTTT
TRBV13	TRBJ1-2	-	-	CASSLYRVGYGYTF	TGTGCCAGCAGCTTATATCGCGTTGGCTATGGCTACACCTTC
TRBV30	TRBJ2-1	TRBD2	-	CAWGRGGGLFF	TGTGCCTGGGGGAGGGGCGGGGGGCTGTTCTTC
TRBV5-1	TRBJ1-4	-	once	CASSRLDGEGGEKLFF	TGCGCCAGCAGCCGTCTAGACGGAGAGGGAGGTGAAAAACTGTTTTTT
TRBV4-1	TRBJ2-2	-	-	CASSQVVQATGELFF	TGCGCCAGCAGCCAAGTCGTTCAGGCCACCGGGGAGCTGTTTTTT
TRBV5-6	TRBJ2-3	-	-	CASSSAMGPRDKSTDTQYF	TGTGCCAGCAGCTCGGCTATGGGGCCCCGGGACAAGAGCACAGATACGCAGTATTTT
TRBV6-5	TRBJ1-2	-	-	CASSYAGYGYTF	TGTGCCAGCAGTTACGCGGGATATGGCTACACCTTC
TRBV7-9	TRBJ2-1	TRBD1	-	CASSQGTDGDEQFF	TGTGCCAGCAGCCAGGGGACAGACGGAGATGAGCAGTTCTTC
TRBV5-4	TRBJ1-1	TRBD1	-	CASRLDREVYTEAFF	TGTGCCAGCAGATTGGACAGGGAAGTCTACACTGAAGCTTTCTTT
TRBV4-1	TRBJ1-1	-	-	CASSPVRGVMDTEAFF	TGCGCCAGCAGCCCCGTCCGGGGGGTCATGGACACTGAAGCTTTCTTT
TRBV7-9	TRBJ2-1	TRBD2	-	CASRPTSGSYNEQFF	TGTGCCAGCAGACCAACTAGCGGCTCCTACAATGAGCAGTTCTTC
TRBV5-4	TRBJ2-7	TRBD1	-	CASSSTGGGTSYEQYF	TGTGCCAGCAGCTCGACAGGGGGGGGGACCTCCTACGAGCAGTACTTC
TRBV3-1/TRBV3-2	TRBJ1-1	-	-	CASSQATTEAFF	TGTGCCAGCAGCCAAGCGACTACTGAAGCTTTCTTT
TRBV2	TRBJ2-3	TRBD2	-	CASSATSGGFTDTQYF	TGTGCCAGCAGTGCAACTAGCGGGGGGTTCACAGATACGCAGTATTTT
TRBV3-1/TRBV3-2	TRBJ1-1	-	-	CASSQERTEAFF	TGTGCCAGCAGCCAAGAGAGGACTGAAGCTTTCTTT
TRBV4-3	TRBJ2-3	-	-	CASSQGHFDTDTQYF	TGCGCCAGCAGCCAAGGACATTTTGACACAGATACGCAGTATTTT
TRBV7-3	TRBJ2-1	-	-	CASSSYRYNEQFF	TGTGCCAGCAGCTCCTACAGGTACAATGAGCAGTTCTTC
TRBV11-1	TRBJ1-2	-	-	CASSFSGYGGYTF	TGTGCCAGCAGCTTTTCAGGGTACGGTGGCTACACCTTC
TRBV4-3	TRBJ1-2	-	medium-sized	CASSQETGWINYGYTF	TGCGCCAGCAGCCAAGAAACAGGGTGGATAAACTATGGCTACACCTTC
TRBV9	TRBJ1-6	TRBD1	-	CASSAGTAPEPLHF	TGTGCCAGCAGCGCCGGGACAGCCCCGGAACCCCTCCACTTT
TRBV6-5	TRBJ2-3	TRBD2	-	CASISTSGGGDTQYF	TGTGCCAGCATTTCGACTAGCGGGGGTGGAGATACGCAGTATTTT
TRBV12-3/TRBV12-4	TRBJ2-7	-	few	CASTTTGYEQYF	TGTGCCAGCACCACGACTGGCTACGAGCAGTACTTC
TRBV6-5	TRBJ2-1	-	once	CASSQNNEQFF	TGTGCCAGCAGCCAAAACAATGAGCAGTTCTTC
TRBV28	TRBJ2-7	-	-	CASSPTPAGMRYEQYF	TGTGCCAGCAGCCCAACCCCTGCAGGGATGAGGTACGAGCAGTACTTC
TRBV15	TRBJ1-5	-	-	CATSRAGVAVQPQHF	TGTGCCACCAGCAGGGCAGGGGTTGCAGTTCAGCCCCAGCATTTT
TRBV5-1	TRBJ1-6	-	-	CASSVSPGRDSPLHF	TGCGCCAGCAGCGTTTCACCCGGGAGGGATTCACCCCTCCACTTT
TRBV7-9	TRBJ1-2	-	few	CASSPSLRQINYGYTF	TGTGCCAGCAGCCCGAGCCTCAGACAGATTAACTATGGCTACACCTTC
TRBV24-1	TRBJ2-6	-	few	CATSDAGSGANVLTF	TGTGCCACCAGTGATGCCGGGTCAGGGGCCAACGTCCTGACTTTC
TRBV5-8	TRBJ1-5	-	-	CASSFGPQGQPQHF	TGTGCCAGCAGCTTTGGGCCTCAGGGTCAGCCCCAGCATTTT